The T cell receptor (beta chain) described here comes from a study of CXCR3-negative and CXCR3-positive naive CD8 T cells. With UMI labels, 5' RACE was used to prepare the TRB cDNA libraries. For each CDR3 protein, TCRdb gives one entry from its re-call of the 5' RACE reads, without DNA. In total, the table holds about 130,000 distinct CDR3 sequences. This CDR3 has 16 amino acids. Germline values: CDR1 DFQATT, CDR2 SNEGSKA (reference sequence). The origin of this receptor is a human donor in good health. Some clones in this sample may be carry-over from other donors' samples. The sample comprised naive CXCR3- CD8+ T cells from blood. The subset denotes: CD45RO-CCR7+CD27+CD95- naive CD8+ T cells lacking CXCR3 (TNR3-). The chain joins TRBV20-1 to TRBJ2-1; the TCRdb call, TRBD2, lacks DNA for checking. CDR3: CSASPSTSGSYNEQFF.